This T cell receptor beta chain comes out of a study of Tregs in tolerant kidney transplant recipients. The CDR3 runs 15 residues. Trimming took off 0 bases at V and 3 bases at J, with 9 bases between the two ends. CDR1 SGHTA and CDR2 FQGTGA come from the germline V gene. The data were produced by immunoSEQ multiplex PCR, yet TCRdb's version contains in-frame clones alone and is incomplete. The sample lists around 78,000 clones, around 90% occurring once. The source of this sequence is a human donor who received a combined kidney and bone marrow transplant. The chain links TRBV7-3 to TRBJ2-4; the D call may be TRBD1 or TRBD2 (5 bases each). The source material was Tregs from blood, sampled before the transplant. The CDR3, as DNA: TGTGCCAGCAGCTTAACGGGGACCGGCAAAAACATTCAGTACTTC. This sequence encodes CASSLTGTGKNIQYF. The variable domain in full, with the rest retrieved from reference TRBV7-3 and TRBJ2-4, is GAGVSQTPSNKVTEKGKYVELRCDPISGHTALYWYRQSLGQGPEFLIYFQGTGAADDSGLPNDRFFAVRPEGSVSTLKIQRTERGDSAVYLCASSLTGTGKNIQYFGAGTRLSVL.